The 20 T cell receptor beta chains below were found in one sample sequenced in a study of cytomegalovirus exposure and HLA in healthy donors. The PCR contained 60 Vbeta and 13 Jbeta primers. Clones were read by immunoSEQ multiplex PCR, and TCRdb kept only the in-frame ones, dropping some. Of 150,000 to 200,000 clones listed, 65% to 90% are singletons. The specimen sequenced was PBMCs. The receptor set was obtained from a woman between 18 and 30 years old in good health and CMV-seronegative.

V and J are TRBV28 and TRBJ1-2; no reliable D call. V lost 7 bases, J lost 4 bases, and 19 bases lay in between. Germline V gives CDR1 MDHEN, CDR2 SYDVKM. The CDR3 is made up of 15 amino acids. The CDR3 loop reads CASKVRGKVGYGYTF. In DNA form, the CDR3 reads TGTGCCAGCAAAGTTCGAGGGAAGGTGGGCTATGGCTACACCTTC.

The V call is TRBV7-2, the J call TRBJ2-7; D call uncertain. This CDR3 has 14 amino acids. Germline assignment: CDR1 SGHTA and CDR2 FQGNSA. V lost 3 bases, J lost 1 base, and 10 bases lay in between. CDR3 bases: TGTGCCAGCAGCTTTATGGGCAATTCCTACGAGCAGTACTTC. It yields the protein CASSFMGNSYEQYF.

This rearrangement joins TRBV9 to TRBJ1-1, with a possible D match to TRBD1 (6 bases). This CDR3 has 14 residues. V lost 0 bases to trimming and J lost 12 bases, with 18 bases between them. Germline CDR1 reads SGDLS; CDR2 reads YYNGEE. The CDR3 DNA reads TGTGCCAGCAGCGTAGTGGTCACAGGGCCGAGAACTTTCTTT. It is translated as CASSVVVTGPRTFF.

This clone showed up just once. The chain uses TRBV28 and TRBJ1-5; the match to TRBD1 covers 7 bases. J was trimmed by 5 bases and V by 4 bases; bases with no gene match: 8. The CDR3 length is 15 residues. Germline lookup yields CDR1 MDHEN and CDR2 SYDVKM. Here the CDR3 DNA reads TGTGCCAGCAGTTCCCGGGACAGCTCGTATCAGCCCCAGCATTTT. Translating gives CASSSRDSSYQPQHF.

This chain joins TRBV10-3 and TRBJ2-7; 10 bases agree with TRBD2. V dropped 4 bases and J dropped 3; count of bases not matched to a gene: 6. This CDR3 is 15 amino acids long. Germline CDR1 and CDR2: ENHRY and SYGVKD. In DNA, the CDR3 is TGTGCCATCAGTGGGATTAGCGGGAGGCTCTACGAGCAGTACTTC. Protein product: CAISGISGRLYEQYF.

V gene TRBV7-9 combines with J gene TRBJ1-1; D is ambiguous. CDR3 size: 13 residues. Germline values: CDR1 SEHNR, CDR2 FQNEAQ (reference sequence). V lost 6 bases and J lost 3, with 11 bases in between. In DNA, the CDR3 is TGTGCCAGCAGAGTTCTTTCGGACACTGAAGCTTTCTTT. Translation gives CASRVLSDTEAFF.

This clone occurred once. J is TRBJ1-1 and V is TRBV7-8, with D uncertain. This CDR3 spans 17 amino acids. Looked up from germline, CDR1 is SGHVS and CDR2 is FQNEAQ. V dropped 5 bases and J dropped 1 base, with 20 bases sitting between them. CDR3 residues: CASSTRFPAGGNTEAFF. The CDR3 DNA is TGTGCCAGCAGCACTAGATTCCCCGCGGGAGGGAACACTGAAGCTTTCTTT.

The rearrangement links TRBV18 to TRBJ1-1, with a weak D call TRBD1 (5 bases). Trimming left V 2 bases short and J 5 bases short, with 15 bases between. This CDR3 is built from 15 residues. Germline V gene lookup returns CDR1 KGHSH and CDR2 LQKENI. This CDR3 reads CASSPSNGGGTEAFF. Written as DNA, the CDR3 is TGTGCCAGCTCACCATCAAACGGGGGAGGGACTGAAGCTTTCTTT.

This clone was picked up one time. The chain couples TRBV7-8 to TRBJ1-5, with a weak D call TRBD1 (6 bases). The CDR3 spans 15 residues. V dropped 4 bases and J dropped 4 bases, with 14 bases sitting between them. Germline V lookup: CDR1 SGHVS, CDR2 FQNEAQ. CDR3 DNA: TGTGCCAGCAGCTCCGACCGAGGGGGAAATCAGCCCCAGCATTTT. This translates into CASSSDRGGNQPQHF.

This clone appeared a few times. V usage is TRBV5-6 and J usage is TRBJ1-6; 10 nucleotides line up with TRBD1. The CDR3 has 17 residues. Per the germline V gene, CDR1 is SGHDT and CDR2 is YYEEEE. V dropped 4 bases and J dropped 7; count of bases not matched to a gene: 11. CDR3: CASSGPGQGMGNSPLHF. CDR3 sequence (DNA): TGTGCCAGCAGCGGGCCGGGACAGGGGATGGGGAATTCACCCCTCCACTTT.

The chain is built from TRBV19 and TRBJ2-1, with D tentatively TRBD1 (6 bases). V lost 3 bases and J 0 bases, leaving 9 bases between the germline ends. Germline values: CDR1 LNHDA, CDR2 SQIVND (reference sequence). CDR3 length: 15 amino acids. CDR3 region: CASSMGASSYNEQFF. CDR3 nucleotide sequence: TGTGCCAGTAGTATGGGGGCTAGCTCCTACAATGAGCAGTTCTTC.

This clone has a handful of counts. J is TRBJ1-6 and V is TRBV4-1; D remains ambiguous. V shed 6 bases and J shed 5 bases, with 14 bases lying between them. The CDR3 has 15 amino acids. Germline V CDR1 and CDR2: MGHRA, YSYEKL. Here the CDR3 reads CASRQSALHNSPLHF. CDR3 sequence (DNA): TGCGCCAGCAGACAAAGTGCGTTACATAATTCACCCCTCCACTTT.

The genes are TRBV18 and TRBJ2-2; 10 bases map to TRBD2. With 3 bases clipped from V and 3 bases from J, the junction kept 7 bases outside the gene matches. The CDR3 consists of 17 residues. Germline V lookup: CDR1 KGHSH, CDR2 LQKENI. The CDR3 DNA reads TGTGCCAGCTCACCTCCAGGCGGGACTAGCGACACCGGGGAGCTGTTTTTT. Translating gives CASSPPGGTSDTGELFF.

The CDR3 spells CASGTTGVWETQYF. The CDR3, as DNA: TGTGCCAGCGGAACGACAGGGGTTTGGGAGACCCAGTACTTC. V and J are TRBV6-5 and TRBJ2-5; 8 bases fit TRBD1. Germline V lookup: CDR1 MNHEY, CDR2 SVGAGI. Trimming removed 8 bases from V and 5 bases from J; junction bases left unmatched: 10. The CDR3 spans 14 residues.

The CDR3 loop reads CASTQGHGYTF. CDR3 bases: TGTGCCAGCACCCAGGGTCATGGCTACACCTTC. The chain is built from TRBV6-6 and TRBJ1-2, with D possibly TRBD1 on 5 matching bases. The germline gives CDR1 MNHNY, CDR2 SVGAGI (reference sequence). Trimming cost V 7 bases and J 6 bases, with 9 bases left between them. This CDR3 spans 11 amino acids.

The genes are TRBV5-1 and TRBJ2-2; 7 nucleotides agree with TRBD2. The CDR3 loop spans 15 amino acids. Germline CDR1 reads SGHRS; CDR2 reads YFSETQ. V trimming: 0 bases; J trimming: 5 bases; junction bases outside the gene matches: 4. CDR3 bases: TGCGCCAGCAGCTTGGGGACTAGTTCGACCGGGGAGCTGTTTTTT. Its protein is CASSLGTSSTGELFF. Filled out from reference TRBV5-1 and TRBJ2-2, the complete variable domain reads KAGVTQTPRYLIKTRGQQVTLSCSPISGHRSVSWYQQTPGQGLQFLFEYFSETQRNKGNFPGRFSGRQFSNSRSEMNVSTLELGDSALYLCASSLGTSSTGELFFGEGSRLTVL.

The rearrangement joins TRBV4-1 to TRBJ2-7, with 9 bases identical to TRBD1. Trimming at V came to 5 bases and at J to 2 bases, leaving 10 bases not matched to a gene. The CDR3 has 16 residues. From germline, CDR1 is MGHRA and CDR2 YSYEKL. The DNA for the CDR3 is TGCGCCAGCAGCGAACCGGGACAGGGATCCACCTACGAGCAGTACTTC. This encodes CASSEPGQGSTYEQYF.

This clone was counted a few times. The rearrangement links TRBV5-4 to TRBJ2-7, with a tentative D call TRBD1 (5 bases). This CDR3 is built from 13 residues. In germline, CDR1 is SGHNT, CDR2 YYREEE (reference sequence). V lost 3 bases to trimming and J lost 5 bases, with 12 bases between them. The CDR3 bases are TGTGCCAGCAGCTGGGGCCGACAGAACGAGCAGTACTTC. It encodes CASSWGRQNEQYF.

This clone appeared a single time. The J gene is TRBJ2-1, the V gene TRBV30; no reliable D call. The V gene's germline CDR1 is GTSNPN and CDR2 SVGIG (reference sequence). The CDR3 has 12 amino acids. CDR3 DNA sequence: TGTTCGTACAGTGAAAATAACAATGAGCAGTTCTTC. It encodes CSYSENNNEQFF.

This clone was counted only a few times. This chain connects TRBV21-1 to TRBJ2-7; the table's D call of TRBD1 was not tested on the DNA. TRBV21-1 is a pseudogene. This CDR3 is 15 amino acids long. The CDR3 here is CASRGQGARGYEQYF. CDR3 nucleotide sequence: TGTGCCAGCAGGGGACAGGGGGCACGGGGATACGAGCAGTACTTC.